The next 31 T cell receptor beta chains were all read from a single sample in a study of CXCR3-negative and CXCR3-positive naive CD8 T cells (dated by TCRdb to between 2019 and 2020). TCRdb lists the instrument as NextSeq 550. The Human TCR Profiling Kit (MiLaboratory) was used to make UMI-labeled 5' RACE TRB cDNA libraries. TCRdb reprocessed the public reads and reports one entry per CDR3 protein sequence, without DNA. The data table for this sample lists under 7,000 distinct CDR3 sequences. The leading ten clones occupy approximately 1.7% of the sample. Sequenced input: naive CXCR3- CD8+ T cells from blood. The sample's cell subset or site label is to be understood as: CD45RO-CCR7+CD27+CD95- naive CD8+ T cells lacking CXCR3 (TNR3-). The receptor source for this set is a human donor in good health. Some clones in this sample may be carry-over from other donors' samples.

The rearrangement joins TRBV29-1 to TRBJ1-1. The germline V gene encodes CDR1 SQVTM and CDR2 ANQGSEA. The CDR3 sequence is 12 residues long. The CDR3 protein is CSVVGQNTEAFF.

The chain links TRBV29-1 to TRBJ2-2. Germline V gene lookup returns CDR1 SQVTM and CDR2 ANQGSEA. The CDR3 has 12 residues. This CDR3 is CSGLAYTGELYF.

The chain is built from TRBV29-1 and TRBJ1-1. Germline lookup yields CDR1 SQVTM and CDR2 ANQGSEA. The CDR3 spans 12 residues. The CDR3 reads CSVEVMGTEAFF.

By frequency, this clonotype registers medium-sized. V usage is TRBV12-3 or TRBV12-4 and J usage is TRBJ2-2; with no DNA, the TCRdb D assignment of TRBD2 cannot be verified. The CDR3 loop spans 16 amino acids. The CDR3 spells CASSFSTSGRTGELFF.

Its frequency marks this clonotype as medium-sized. V and J are TRBV29-1 and TRBJ2-7. CDR3 size: 15 residues. Per the germline V gene, CDR1 is SQVTM and CDR2 is ANQGSEA. The CDR3 spells CSVEDKGYSSYEQYF.

This chain connects TRBV7-9 to TRBJ1-1. Germline loops: CDR1 SEHNR, CDR2 FQNEAQ (reference sequence). CDR3 length: 12 amino acids. CDR3 sequence reads: CASSLFGTEAFF.

The genes are TRBV12-5 and TRBJ2-2. The CDR3 covers 12 residues. Germline V gene lookup returns CDR1 LGHNT and CDR2 FRNRAP. CDR3 in amino acids: CASGARTGELFF.

This clonotype is medium-sized (0.01 to 0.1%) by frequency. The chain carries TRBV20-1 and TRBJ2-6. The CDR3 totals 14 residues. Looked up from germline, CDR1 is DFQATT and CDR2 is SNEGSKA (reference sequence). The CDR3 protein is CSAREQSGANVLTF.

This clonotype is labeled medium-sized (0.01 to 0.1%) based on frequency. The chain combines TRBV16 with TRBJ1-2; the TCRdb call, TRBD1, lacks DNA for checking. The CDR3 has 17 amino acids. Germline V CDR1 and CDR2: KGHSY, FQNENV. The CDR3: CASSLSTGQSINYGYTF. Supplemented by reference TRBV16 and TRBJ1-2, the full variable domain reads GEEVAQTPKHLVRGEGQKAKLYCAPIKGHSYVFWYQQVLKNEFKFLISFQNENVFDETGMPKERFSAKCLPNSPCSLEIQATKLEDSAVYFCASSLSTGQSINYGYTFGSGTRLTVV.

The genes are TRBV12-3 or TRBV12-4 and TRBJ2-1; TCRdb's D call of TRBD1 is untestable without DNA. The CDR3 contains 16 residues. CDR3: CASSPPTGSGFNKQFF.

This clonotype is identified as medium-sized from frequency. The chain carries TRBV7-2 and TRBJ2-7; TCRdb's D call, TRBD1, is unchecked because there is no DNA. Germline V gene data show CDR1 as SGHTA and CDR2 as FQGNSA. The CDR3 spans 14 residues. The CDR3 protein is CASSERDASYEQYF.

The genes are TRBV29-1 and TRBJ2-1; the TCRdb D gene call, TRBD2, has no DNA to confirm it. From germline, CDR1 is SQVTM and CDR2 ANQGSEA. The CDR3 is 11 residues long. The CDR3 sequence is CSVEAEGRQFF.

The V gene is TRBV29-1, the J gene TRBJ2-7. Germline V gene sequence: CDR1 SQVTM, CDR2 ANQGSEA. CDR3 length: 12 amino acids. The CDR3 loop is CSVEGGTYEQYF.

The chain joins TRBV6-5 to TRBJ1-6. CDR1 MNHEY and CDR2 SVGAGI come from the germline V gene. CDR3 length: 19 residues. CDR3 residues: CASSYSGQRLSSYNSPLHF.

V gene TRBV2 combines with J gene TRBJ2-3; absent DNA, TCRdb's TRBD1 call cannot be checked. CDR1 is SNHLY and CDR2 is FYNNEI in the germline V gene. This CDR3 has 14 amino acids. The CDR3 reads CATTGTGCTDTQYF.

This sequence joins TRBV20-1 and TRBJ2-7; lacking DNA, the TRBD1 call made by TCRdb goes unchecked. The CDR3 runs to 15 residues. From germline, CDR1 is DFQATT and CDR2 SNEGSKA (reference sequence). CDR3 sequence: CSARSAGGVSYEQYF.

The chain recombines TRBV6-5 with TRBJ1-4. Germline CDR1 and CDR2: MNHEY and SVGAGI. The CDR3 covers 16 residues. CDR3 residues: CASSYSGVLTNEKLFF.

The rearrangement joins TRBV7-9 to TRBJ2-7; TCRdb selects TRBD1, and the lack of DNA leaves this call unchecked. Germline CDR1 and CDR2: SEHNR and FQNEAQ (reference sequence). There are 17 residues in the CDR3. CDR3: CASSQGRQGASSYEQYF.

This clonotype is medium-sized by frequency. The V and J genes are TRBV6-5 and TRBJ1-1; TCRdb proposes TRBD1, but this gene call is untestable without DNA. The CDR3 runs 17 residues. CDR1 MNHEY and CDR2 SVGAGI come from the germline V gene. This chain's CDR3 is CASSYSKKRDRNTEAFF.

The genes are TRBV24-1 and TRBJ2-1; TCRdb's D call of TRBD1 is untestable without DNA. The CDR3 is 15 residues long. CDR1 and CDR2 (germline): KGHDR, SFDVKD. CDR3 amino acids: CATSDLRGTTNEQFF.

This clonotype ranks as medium-sized in terms of frequency. CDR3 sequence: CASSLGAGADTQYF. The chain employs TRBV5-1 and TRBJ2-3; lacking DNA, the TRBD2 call made by TCRdb goes unchecked. This CDR3 region has 14 residues. Germline lookup yields CDR1 SGHRS and CDR2 YFSETQ.

This chain links TRBV4-3 with TRBJ1-2. Looked up from germline, CDR1 is LGHNA and CDR2 is YSLEER. The CDR3 has 14 amino acids. CDR3 sequence reads: CASSQEEGSYGYTF.

This clonotype is medium-sized (0.01 to 0.1%) by frequency. V is TRBV20-1 and J is TRBJ1-2. Germline values: CDR1 DFQATT, CDR2 SNEGSKA (reference sequence). This CDR3 has 16 amino acids. The CDR3 loop reads CSARDLAARPNYGYTF.

Frequency places this clonotype as medium-sized. The chain links TRBV2 to TRBJ2-5; the TCRdb call, TRBD1, lacks DNA for checking. This CDR3 is built from 18 residues. Germline CDR1 and CDR2: SNHLY and FYNNEI. This CDR3 reads CASSEALLPGGAGETQYF.

V gene TRBV7-6 combines with J gene TRBJ2-1. CDR1 is SGHVS and CDR2 is FNYEAQ in the germline V gene. CDR3 length: 15 residues. The CDR3 loop is CASSLWGNSYNEQFF.

This clonotype registers medium-sized (0.01 to 0.1%) by frequency. The chain employs TRBV9 and TRBJ1-2; TCRdb lists TRBD1, though no DNA is available to test this call. In germline, CDR1 is SGDLS, CDR2 YYNGEE. This CDR3 is built from 15 residues. The CDR3 sequence is CASSVWGDANYGYTF.

By frequency, this clonotype is medium-sized. J is TRBJ2-3 and V is TRBV6-6. The germline V gene has CDR1 MNHNY and CDR2 SVGAGI (reference sequence). CDR3 size: 15 residues. The CDR3 loop is CASRSRTGGTDTQYF.

This chain links TRBV2 with TRBJ2-1; TCRdb returns TRBD2, unconfirmable since there is no DNA. CDR1 is SNHLY, CDR2 FYNNEI, per germline. The CDR3 covers 16 residues. The CDR3 protein is CASHPTSGGPFNEQFF. Full variable domain (remainder filled in from reference TRBV2 and TRBJ2-1): EPEVTQTPSHQVTQMGQEVILRCVPISNHLYFYWYRQILGQKVEFLVSFYNNEISEKSEIFDDQFSVERPDGSNFTLKIRSTKLEDSAMYFCASHPTSGGPFNEQFFGPGTRLTVL.

The chain joins TRBV21-1 to TRBJ1-2; TCRdb calls TRBD1, which cannot be checked without DNA. TRBV21-1 is described as a pseudogene. There are 15 residues in the CDR3. The CDR3 loop is CASSKETGANYGYTF.

Frequency places this clonotype as medium-sized. The chain recombines TRBV27 with TRBJ2-7. This CDR3 is 11 amino acids long. Germline V gene data show CDR1 as MNHEY and CDR2 as SMNVEV (reference sequence). CDR3 sequence reads: CASGLYGEQYF.

V and J are TRBV4-3 and TRBJ2-7; TCRdb's D call of TRBD2 is untestable without DNA. The CDR3 extends over 15 amino acids. Germline V gives CDR1 LGHNA, CDR2 YSLEER. CDR3: CASSQDWALTYEQYF.